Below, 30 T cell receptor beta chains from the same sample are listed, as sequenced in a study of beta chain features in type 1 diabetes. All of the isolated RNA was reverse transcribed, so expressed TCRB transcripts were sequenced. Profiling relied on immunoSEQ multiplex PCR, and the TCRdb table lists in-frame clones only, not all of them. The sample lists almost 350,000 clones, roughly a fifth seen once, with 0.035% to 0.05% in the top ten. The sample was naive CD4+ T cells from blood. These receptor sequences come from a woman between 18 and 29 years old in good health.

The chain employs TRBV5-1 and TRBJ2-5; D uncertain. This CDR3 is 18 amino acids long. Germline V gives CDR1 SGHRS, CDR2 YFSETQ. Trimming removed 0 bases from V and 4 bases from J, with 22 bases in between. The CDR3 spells CASSLGLPETRNLETQYF. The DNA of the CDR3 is TGCGCCAGCAGCTTGGGACTCCCCGAGACGAGGAACCTAGAGACCCAGTACTTC.

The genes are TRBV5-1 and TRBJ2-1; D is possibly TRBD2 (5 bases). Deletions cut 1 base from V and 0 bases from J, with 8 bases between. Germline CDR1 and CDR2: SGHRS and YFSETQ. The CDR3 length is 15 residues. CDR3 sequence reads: CASSLSGYSYNEQFF. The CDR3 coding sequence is TGCGCCAGCAGCTTGAGCGGCTACTCCTACAATGAGCAGTTCTTC. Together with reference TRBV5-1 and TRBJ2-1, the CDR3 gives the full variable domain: KAGVTQTPRYLIKTRGQQVTLSCSPISGHRSVSWYQQTPGQGLQFLFEYFSETQRNKGNFPGRFSGRQFSNSRSEMNVSTLELGDSALYLCASSLSGYSYNEQFFGPGTRLTVL.

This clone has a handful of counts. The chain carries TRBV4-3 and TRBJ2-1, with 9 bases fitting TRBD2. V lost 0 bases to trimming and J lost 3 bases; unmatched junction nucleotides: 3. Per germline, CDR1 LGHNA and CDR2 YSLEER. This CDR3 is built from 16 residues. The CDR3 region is CASSQDTRGGYNEQFF. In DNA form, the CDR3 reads TGCGCCAGCAGCCAAGATACGCGGGGGGGCTACAATGAGCAGTTCTTC.

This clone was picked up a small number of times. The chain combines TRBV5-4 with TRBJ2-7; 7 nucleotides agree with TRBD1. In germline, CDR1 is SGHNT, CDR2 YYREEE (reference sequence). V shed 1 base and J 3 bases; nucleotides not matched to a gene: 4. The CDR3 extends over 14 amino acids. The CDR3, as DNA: TGTGCCAGCAGCTTGAGCCGGGACAGCTACGAGCAGTACTTC. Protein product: CASSLSRDSYEQYF.

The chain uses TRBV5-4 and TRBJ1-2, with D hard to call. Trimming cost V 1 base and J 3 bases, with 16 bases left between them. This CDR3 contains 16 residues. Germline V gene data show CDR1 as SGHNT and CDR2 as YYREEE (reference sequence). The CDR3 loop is CASSLNGRGWDYGYTF. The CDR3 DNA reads TGTGCCAGCAGCTTGAATGGTCGGGGATGGGACTATGGCTACACCTTC.

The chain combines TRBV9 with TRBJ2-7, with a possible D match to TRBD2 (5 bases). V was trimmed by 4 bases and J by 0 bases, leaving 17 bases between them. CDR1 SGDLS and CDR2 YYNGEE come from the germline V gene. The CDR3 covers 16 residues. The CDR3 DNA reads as TGTGCCAGCAGCCCCCGGAGGACTGCCTTCTCCTACGAGCAGTACTTC. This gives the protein CASSPRRTAFSYEQYF.

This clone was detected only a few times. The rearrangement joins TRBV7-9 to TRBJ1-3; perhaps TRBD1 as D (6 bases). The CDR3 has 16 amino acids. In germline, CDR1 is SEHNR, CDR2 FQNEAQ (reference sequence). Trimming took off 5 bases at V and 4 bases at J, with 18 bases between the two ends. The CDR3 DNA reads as TGTGCCAGCAGCCTTCCCACAGGGATGGGGGGAAACACCATATATTTT. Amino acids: CASSLPTGMGGNTIYF.

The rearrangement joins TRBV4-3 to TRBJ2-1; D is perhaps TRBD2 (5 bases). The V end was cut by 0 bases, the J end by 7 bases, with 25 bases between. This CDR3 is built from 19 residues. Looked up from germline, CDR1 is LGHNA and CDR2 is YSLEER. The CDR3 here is CASSQDLKKRGVGVNEQFF. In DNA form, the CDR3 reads TGCGCCAGCAGCCAAGATCTCAAAAAACGGGGAGTCGGGGTGAATGAGCAGTTCTTC.

The CDR3 loop is CASSQMGGNSPLHF. CDR3 nucleotides: TGTGCCAGCTCACAAATGGGAGGTAATTCACCCCTCCACTTT. The chain joins TRBV18 to TRBJ1-6; D not certain. The CDR3 runs to 14 residues. Germline V CDR1 and CDR2: KGHSH, LQKENI. Trimming cost V 4 bases and J 6 bases, with 10 bases left between them.

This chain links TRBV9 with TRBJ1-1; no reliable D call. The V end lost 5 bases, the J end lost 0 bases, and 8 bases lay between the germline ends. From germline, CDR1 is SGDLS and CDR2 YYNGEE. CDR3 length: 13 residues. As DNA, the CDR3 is TGTGCCAGCAGGCGAGAGGTGAACACTGAAGCTTTCTTT. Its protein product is CASRREVNTEAFF.

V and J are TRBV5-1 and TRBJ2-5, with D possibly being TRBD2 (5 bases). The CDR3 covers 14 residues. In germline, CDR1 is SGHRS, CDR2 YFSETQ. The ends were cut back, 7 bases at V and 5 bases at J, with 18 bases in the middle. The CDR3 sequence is CASSPAGEGETQYF. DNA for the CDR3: TGCGCCAGCTCCCCCGCCGGGGAAGGGGAGACCCAGTACTTC.

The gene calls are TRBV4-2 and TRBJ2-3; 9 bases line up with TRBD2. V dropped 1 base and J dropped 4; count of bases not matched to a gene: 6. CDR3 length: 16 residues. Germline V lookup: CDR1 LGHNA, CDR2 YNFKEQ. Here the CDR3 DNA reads TGTGCCAGCAGCCAAGGTAGCGGGAGAGAAGCAGATACGCAGTATTTT. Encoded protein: CASSQGSGREADTQYF.

CDR3 nucleotide sequence: TGTGCCTGGAGCAACGGACTAGCGGGACAAGAGACCCAGTACTTC. It yields the protein CAWSNGLAGQETQYF. The chain carries TRBV30 and TRBJ2-5, with 12 bases aligning to TRBD2. After removal of 3 bases from V and 2 bases from J, the junction contained 4 bases not matched to a gene. The CDR3 has 15 amino acids. Germline-derived CDR1 and CDR2 are GTSNPN and SVGIG (reference sequence).

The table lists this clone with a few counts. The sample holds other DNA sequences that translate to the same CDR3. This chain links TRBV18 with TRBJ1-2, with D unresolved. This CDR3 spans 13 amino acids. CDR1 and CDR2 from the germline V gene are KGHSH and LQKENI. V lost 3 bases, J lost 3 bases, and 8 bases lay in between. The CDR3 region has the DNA TGTGCCAGCTCACCGTCAGGTGACTATGGCTACACCTTC. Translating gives CASSPSGDYGYTF.

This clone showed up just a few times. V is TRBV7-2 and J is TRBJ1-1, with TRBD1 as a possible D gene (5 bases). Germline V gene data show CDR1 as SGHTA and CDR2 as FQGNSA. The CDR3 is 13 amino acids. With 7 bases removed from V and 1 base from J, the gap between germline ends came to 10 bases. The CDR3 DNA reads TGTGCCAGCACCCAAGACAGGAACACTGAAGCTTTCTTT. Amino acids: CASTQDRNTEAFF.

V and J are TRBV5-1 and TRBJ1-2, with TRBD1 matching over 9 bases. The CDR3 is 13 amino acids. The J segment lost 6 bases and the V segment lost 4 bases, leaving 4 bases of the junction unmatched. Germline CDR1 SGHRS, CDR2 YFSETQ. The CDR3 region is CASSVQGANGYTF. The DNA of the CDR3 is TGCGCCAGCAGCGTACAGGGGGCCAATGGCTACACCTTC.

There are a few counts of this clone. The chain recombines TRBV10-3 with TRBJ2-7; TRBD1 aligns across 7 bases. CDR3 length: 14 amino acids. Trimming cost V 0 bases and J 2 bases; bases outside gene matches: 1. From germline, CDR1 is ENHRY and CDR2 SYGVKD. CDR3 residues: CAISESTGPYEQYF. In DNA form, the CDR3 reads TGTGCCATCAGTGAGTCGACAGGGCCCTACGAGCAGTACTTC.

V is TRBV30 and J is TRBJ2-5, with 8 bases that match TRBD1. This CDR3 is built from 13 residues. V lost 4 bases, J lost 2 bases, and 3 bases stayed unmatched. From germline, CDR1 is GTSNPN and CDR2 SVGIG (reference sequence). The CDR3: CAWKGTGQETQYF. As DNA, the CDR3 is TGTGCCTGGAAGGGGACAGGTCAAGAGACCCAGTACTTC. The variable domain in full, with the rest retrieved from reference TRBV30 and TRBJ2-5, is SQTIHQWPATLVQPVGSPLSLECTVEGTSNPNLYWYRQAAGRGLQLLFYSVGIGQISSEVPQNLSASRPQDRQFILSSKKLLLSDSGFYLCAWKGTGQETQYFGPGTRLLVL.

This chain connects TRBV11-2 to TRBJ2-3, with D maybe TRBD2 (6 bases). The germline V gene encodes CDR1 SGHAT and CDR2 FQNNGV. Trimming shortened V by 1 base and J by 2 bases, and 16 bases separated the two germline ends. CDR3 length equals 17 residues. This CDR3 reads CASSLAYGGANTDTQYF. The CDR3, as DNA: TGTGCCAGCAGCTTAGCGTACGGCGGGGCGAACACAGATACGCAGTATTTT.

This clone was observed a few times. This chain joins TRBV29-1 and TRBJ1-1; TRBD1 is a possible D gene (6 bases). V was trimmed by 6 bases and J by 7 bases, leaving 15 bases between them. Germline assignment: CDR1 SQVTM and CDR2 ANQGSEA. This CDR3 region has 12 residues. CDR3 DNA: TGCAGCGTCGCGGGGGCGTTTCGTGAAGCTTTCTTT. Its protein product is CSVAGAFREAFF.

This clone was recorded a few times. The CDR3 coding sequence is TGTGCCAGCAGTGAAACCCTAGCGGGCCACCTCTCCTACAATGAGCAGTTCTTC. Its protein product is CASSETLAGHLSYNEQFF. The V gene is TRBV2, the J gene TRBJ2-1, with 8 bases that match TRBD2. Germline CDR1 is SNHLY and CDR2 is FYNNEI. The CDR3 has 18 amino acids. V gave up 2 bases and J gave up 0 bases; unmatched junction bases: 9.

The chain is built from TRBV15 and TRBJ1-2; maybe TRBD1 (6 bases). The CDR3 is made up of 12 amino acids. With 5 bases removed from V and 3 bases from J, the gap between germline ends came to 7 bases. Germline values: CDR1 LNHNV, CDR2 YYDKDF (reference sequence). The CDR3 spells CATSPGDYGYTF. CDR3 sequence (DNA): TGTGCCACCAGCCCAGGGGACTATGGCTACACCTTC. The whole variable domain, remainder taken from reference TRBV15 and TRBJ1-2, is DAMVIQNPRYQVTQFGKPVTLSCSQTLNHNVMYWYQQKSSQAPKLLFHYYDKDFNNEADTPDNFQSRRPNTSFCFLDIRSPGLGDTAMYLCATSPGDYGYTFGSGTRLTVV.

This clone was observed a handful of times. CDR3 DNA: TGTGCCTGGAGTGTGAAGGGGGTAAACACTGAAGCTTTCTTT. Residues: CAWSVKGVNTEAFF. The chain is built from TRBV30 and TRBJ1-1; possible D gene TRBD1, 6 bases. This CDR3 is 14 amino acids long. Germline loops: CDR1 GTSNPN, CDR2 SVGIG (reference sequence). Deletions cut 0 bases from V and 2 bases from J, with 10 bases between.

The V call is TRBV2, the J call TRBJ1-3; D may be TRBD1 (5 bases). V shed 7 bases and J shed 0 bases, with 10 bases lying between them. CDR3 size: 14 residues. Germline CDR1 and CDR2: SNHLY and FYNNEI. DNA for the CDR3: TGTGCCAGCAACCCAGGGCACTCTGGAAACACCATATATTTT. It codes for CASNPGHSGNTIYF.

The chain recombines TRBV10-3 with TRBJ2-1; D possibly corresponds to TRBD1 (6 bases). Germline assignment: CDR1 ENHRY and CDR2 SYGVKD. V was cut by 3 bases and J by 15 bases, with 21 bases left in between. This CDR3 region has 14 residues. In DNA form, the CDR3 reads TGTGCCATCAGTGATCATATCTCCTCCCTAGGGGGGTTCTTC. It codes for CAISDHISSLGGFF.

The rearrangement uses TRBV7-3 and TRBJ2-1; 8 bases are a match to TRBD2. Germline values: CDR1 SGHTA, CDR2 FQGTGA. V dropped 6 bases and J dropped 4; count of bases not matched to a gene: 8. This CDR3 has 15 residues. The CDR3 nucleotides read TGTGCCAGCAGAGGTACTAGCGGAAGTTACAATGAGCAGTTCTTC. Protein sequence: CASRGTSGSYNEQFF.

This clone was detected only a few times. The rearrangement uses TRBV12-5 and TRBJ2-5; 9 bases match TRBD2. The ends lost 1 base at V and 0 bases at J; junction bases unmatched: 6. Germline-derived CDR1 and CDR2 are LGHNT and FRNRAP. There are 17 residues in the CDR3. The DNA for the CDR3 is TGTGCTAGTGGTTTGGGGGTGGCTAGCGGGAACCAAGAGACCCAGTACTTC. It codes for CASGLGVASGNQETQYF.

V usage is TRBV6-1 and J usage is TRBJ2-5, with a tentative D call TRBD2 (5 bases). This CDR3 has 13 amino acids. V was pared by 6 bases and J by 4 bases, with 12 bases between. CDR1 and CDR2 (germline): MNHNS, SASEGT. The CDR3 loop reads CASSLGVAETQYF. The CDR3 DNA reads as TGTGCCAGCAGCCTCGGGGTAGCAGAGACCCAGTACTTC.

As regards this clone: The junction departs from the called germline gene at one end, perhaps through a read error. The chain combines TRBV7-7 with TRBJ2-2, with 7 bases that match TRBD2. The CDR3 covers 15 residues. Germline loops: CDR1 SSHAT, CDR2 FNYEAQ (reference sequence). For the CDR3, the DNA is TGTGCTAGCAGCTTAGGGGACTACGGGCCTGGGGAGCTGTTTTTT. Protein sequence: CASSLGDYGPGELFF.

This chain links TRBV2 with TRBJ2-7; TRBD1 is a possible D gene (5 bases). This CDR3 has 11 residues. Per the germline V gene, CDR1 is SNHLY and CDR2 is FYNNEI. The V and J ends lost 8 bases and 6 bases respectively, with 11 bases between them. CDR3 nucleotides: TGTGCCAGCTCCAGGGAAGCCGAGCAGTACTTC. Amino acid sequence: CASSREAEQYF.